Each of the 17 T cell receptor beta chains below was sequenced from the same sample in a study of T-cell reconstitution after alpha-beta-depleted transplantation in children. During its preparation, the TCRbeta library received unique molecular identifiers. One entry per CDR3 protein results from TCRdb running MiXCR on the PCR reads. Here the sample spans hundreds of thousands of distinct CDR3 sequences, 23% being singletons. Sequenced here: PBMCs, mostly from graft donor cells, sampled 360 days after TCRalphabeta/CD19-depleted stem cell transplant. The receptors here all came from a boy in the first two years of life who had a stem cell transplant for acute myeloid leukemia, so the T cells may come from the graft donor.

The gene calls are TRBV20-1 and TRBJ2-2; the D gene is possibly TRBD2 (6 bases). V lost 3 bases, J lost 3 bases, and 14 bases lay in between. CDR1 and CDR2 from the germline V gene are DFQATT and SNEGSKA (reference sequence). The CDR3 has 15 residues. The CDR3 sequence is CSASGWASDTGELFF. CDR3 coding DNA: TGCAGTGCTAGCGGCTGGGCTAGCGACACCGGGGAGCTGTTTTTT.

The CDR3 spells CAAARQTGGNQPQHF. As DNA, the CDR3 is TGTGCCGCCGCTCGTCAGACAGGGGGGAATCAGCCCCAGCATTTT. The chain couples TRBV15 to TRBJ1-5, with 9 bases identical to TRBD1. From germline, CDR1 is LNHNV and CDR2 YYDKDF (reference sequence). CDR3 length: 15 residues. Germline trimming cut 11 bases from V and 4 bases from J; bases unmatched to any gene: 12.

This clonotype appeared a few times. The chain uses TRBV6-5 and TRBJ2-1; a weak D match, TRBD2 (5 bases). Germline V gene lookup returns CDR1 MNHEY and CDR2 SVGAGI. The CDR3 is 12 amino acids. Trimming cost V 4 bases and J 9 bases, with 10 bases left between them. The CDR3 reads CASSLEGLEQFF. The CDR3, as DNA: TGTGCCAGCAGTTTAGAGGGCCTTGAGCAGTTCTTC.

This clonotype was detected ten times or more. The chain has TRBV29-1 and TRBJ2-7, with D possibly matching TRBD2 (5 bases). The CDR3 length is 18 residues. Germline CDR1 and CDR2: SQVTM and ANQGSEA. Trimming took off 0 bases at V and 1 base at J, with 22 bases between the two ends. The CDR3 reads CSVEDGKRVLSVSYEQYV. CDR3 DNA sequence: TGCAGCGTTGAAGATGGGAAGAGGGTTCTCTCGGTATCCTACGAGCAGTACGTC.

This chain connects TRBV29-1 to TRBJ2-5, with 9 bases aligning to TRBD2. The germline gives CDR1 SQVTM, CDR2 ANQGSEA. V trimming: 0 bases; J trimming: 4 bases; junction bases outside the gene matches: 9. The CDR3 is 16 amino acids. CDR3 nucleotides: TGCAGCGTTGAAGAAAGTAGCGGGGGCTATTCAGAGACCCAGTACTTC. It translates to CSVEESSGGYSETQYF.

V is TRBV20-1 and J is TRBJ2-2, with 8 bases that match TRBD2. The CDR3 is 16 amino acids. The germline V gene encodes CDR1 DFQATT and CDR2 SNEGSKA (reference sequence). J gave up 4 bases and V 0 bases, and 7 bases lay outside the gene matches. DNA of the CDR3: TGCAGTGCTAGAGATTGGCGGGGGGAACCCACCGGGGAGCTGTTTTTT. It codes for CSARDWRGEPTGELFF.

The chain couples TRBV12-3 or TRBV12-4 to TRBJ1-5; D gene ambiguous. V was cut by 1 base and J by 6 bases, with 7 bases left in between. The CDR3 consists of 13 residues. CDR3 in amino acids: CASSLDAGQPQHF. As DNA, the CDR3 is TGTGCCAGCAGTTTAGACGCGGGTCAGCCCCAGCATTTT.

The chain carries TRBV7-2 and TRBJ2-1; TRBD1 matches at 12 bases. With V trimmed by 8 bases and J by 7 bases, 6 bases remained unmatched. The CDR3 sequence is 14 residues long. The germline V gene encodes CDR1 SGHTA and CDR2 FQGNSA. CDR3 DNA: TGTGCCAGCTTTCGGGACAGGGGGCAGAATGAGCAGTTCTTC. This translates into CASFRDRGQNEQFF.

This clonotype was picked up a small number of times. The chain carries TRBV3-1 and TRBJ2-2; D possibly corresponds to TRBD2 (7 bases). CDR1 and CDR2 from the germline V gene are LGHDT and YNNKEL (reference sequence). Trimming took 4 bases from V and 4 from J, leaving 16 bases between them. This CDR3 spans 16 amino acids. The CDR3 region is CASSPSGGAGTGELFF. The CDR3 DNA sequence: TGTGCCAGCAGCCCCTCGGGGGGCGCCGGCACCGGGGAGCTGTTTTTT.

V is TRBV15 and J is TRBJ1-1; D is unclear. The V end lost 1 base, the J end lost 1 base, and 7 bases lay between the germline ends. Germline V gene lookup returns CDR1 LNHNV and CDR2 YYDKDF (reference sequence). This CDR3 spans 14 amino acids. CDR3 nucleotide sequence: TGTGCCACCAGCAGAGCACCTACGAACACTGAAGCTTTCTTT. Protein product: CATSRAPTNTEAFF.

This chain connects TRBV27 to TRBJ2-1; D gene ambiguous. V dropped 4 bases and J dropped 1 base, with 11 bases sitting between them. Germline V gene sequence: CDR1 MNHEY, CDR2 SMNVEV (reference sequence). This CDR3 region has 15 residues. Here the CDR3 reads CASSSPAGSYNEQFF. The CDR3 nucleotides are TGTGCCAGCAGTTCCCCCGCAGGTTCCTACAATGAGCAGTTCTTC.

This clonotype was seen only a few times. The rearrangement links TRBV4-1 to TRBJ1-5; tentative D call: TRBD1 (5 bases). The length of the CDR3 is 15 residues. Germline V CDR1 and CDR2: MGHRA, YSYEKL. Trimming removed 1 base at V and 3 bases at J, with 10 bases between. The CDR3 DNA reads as TGCGCCAGCAGCCAAGGGGGGGGATACAATCAGCCCCAGCATTTT. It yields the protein CASSQGGGYNQPQHF.

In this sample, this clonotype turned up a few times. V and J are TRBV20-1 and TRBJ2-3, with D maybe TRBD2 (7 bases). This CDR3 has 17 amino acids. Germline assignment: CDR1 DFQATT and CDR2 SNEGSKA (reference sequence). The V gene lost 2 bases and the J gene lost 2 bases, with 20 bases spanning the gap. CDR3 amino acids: CSARKGRVRGVTDTQYF. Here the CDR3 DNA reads TGCAGTGCTAGAAAAGGGAGGGTTAGGGGGGTCACAGATACGCAGTATTTT.

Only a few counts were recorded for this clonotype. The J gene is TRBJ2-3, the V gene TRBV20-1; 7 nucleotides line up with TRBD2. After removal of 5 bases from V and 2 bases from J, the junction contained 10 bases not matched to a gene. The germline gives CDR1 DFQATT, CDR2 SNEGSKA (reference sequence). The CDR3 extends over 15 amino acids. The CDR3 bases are TGCAGTGCTCTCGAGCTAGCGGATTACACAGATACGCAGTATTTT. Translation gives CSALELADYTDTQYF.

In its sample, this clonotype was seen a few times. The CDR3 sequence is CSARGRTGEKLFF. The CDR3 DNA follows: TGCAGTGCCCGGGGACGGACAGGAGAAAAACTGTTTTTT. J is TRBJ1-4 and V is TRBV20-1, with 7 positions matching TRBD1. This CDR3 is built from 13 residues. The germline CDR1 and CDR2 sequences are DFQATT and SNEGSKA (reference sequence). Trimming removed 6 bases from V and 8 bases from J; junction bases left unmatched: 9.

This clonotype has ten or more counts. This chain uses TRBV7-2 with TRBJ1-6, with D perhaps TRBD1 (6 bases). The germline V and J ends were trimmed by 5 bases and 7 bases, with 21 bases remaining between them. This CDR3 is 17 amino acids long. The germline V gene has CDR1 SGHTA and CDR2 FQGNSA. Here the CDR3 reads CASSPRFPGVPNSPLHF. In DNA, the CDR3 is TGTGCCAGCAGCCCAAGGTTCCCAGGGGTCCCAAATTCACCCCTCCACTTT.

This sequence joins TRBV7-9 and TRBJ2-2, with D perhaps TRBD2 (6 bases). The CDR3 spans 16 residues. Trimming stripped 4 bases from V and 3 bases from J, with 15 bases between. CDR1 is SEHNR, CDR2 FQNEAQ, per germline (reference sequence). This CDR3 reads CASSSPWRGDTGELFF. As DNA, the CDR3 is TGTGCCAGCAGCTCGCCCTGGCGGGGCGACACCGGGGAGCTGTTTTTT.